Listed below are T cell receptor beta chains from one sample, sequenced in a study of cytomegalovirus exposure and HLA in healthy donors. Assay: immunoSEQ multiplex PCR; the TCRdb copy retains only in-frame clones and omits some. The sample lists more than 200,000 clones, about 81% occurring once. Input material: PBMCs. Receptor source: a man aged 40-50 years in good health and CMV-seropositive. Each CDR3 is given with its conserved first and last residue. The order of the fields is V gene, D gene, J gene, clone size, CDR3 DNA, CDR3 protein. The D gene is left open where the match is weak. Clone size is stated in some rows and not others, as once, few, many or a class when expanded.

v_gene: TRBV27
d_gene: NA
j_gene: TRBJ1-5
abundance: few
CDR3nt: TGTGCCAGCAGGACAACAGGGTTAAATCAGCCCCAGCATTTT
CDR3aa: CASRTTGLNQPQHF

v_gene: TRBV10-1
d_gene: TRBD2
j_gene: TRBJ2-5
abundance: NA
CDR3nt: TGCGCCAGCAGTGAGGGGCTAGCGGGAGTAACGGAGACCCAGTACTTC
CDR3aa: CASSEGLAGVTETQYF

v_gene: TRBV5-1
d_gene: TRBD2
j_gene: TRBJ2-1
abundance: NA
CDR3nt: TGCGCCAGCAGCCCCCTCGCTAGCGGGAGGGCCCATGAGCAGTTCTTC
CDR3aa: CASSPLASGRAHEQFF

v_gene: TRBV30
d_gene: TRBD1
j_gene: TRBJ1-2
abundance: NA
CDR3nt: TGTGCCTGTCCGACAGGGGCCGGCTACACCTTC
CDR3aa: CACPTGAGYTF

v_gene: TRBV13
d_gene: NA
j_gene: TRBJ2-1
abundance: NA
CDR3nt: TGTGCCAGCAGGGGCGGGGCGGGCTCCTACAATGAGCAGTTCTTC
CDR3aa: CASRGGAGSYNEQFF

v_gene: TRBV7-6
d_gene: TRBD2
j_gene: TRBJ2-2
abundance: NA
CDR3nt: TGTGCCAGCAGCTTTGGACTAGCGGGAGTCACCGGGGAGCTGTTTTTT
CDR3aa: CASSFGLAGVTGELFF

v_gene: TRBV9
d_gene: TRBD1
j_gene: TRBJ1-2
abundance: NA
CDR3nt: TGTGCCAGCAGCGTATACCCCATCGACAGGGGGGAGACCTATGGCTACACCTTC
CDR3aa: CASSVYPIDRGETYGYTF

v_gene: TRBV9
d_gene: TRBD2
j_gene: TRBJ2-3
abundance: NA
CDR3nt: TGTGCCAGCAGCGTAGCTAGGGTAGCGGGAGCAGGCACAGATACGCAGTATTTT
CDR3aa: CASSVARVAGAGTDTQYF

v_gene: TRBV11-2
d_gene: NA
j_gene: TRBJ2-7
abundance: NA
CDR3nt: TGTGCCAGCAGCTTAGTTGTAGCGGACGCCGCCTACGAGCAGTACTTC
CDR3aa: CASSLVVADAAYEQYF

v_gene: TRBV6-5
d_gene: TRBD1
j_gene: TRBJ1-2
abundance: NA
CDR3nt: TGTGCCAGCAGGGGACAGCCTCTCTATGGCTACACCTTC
CDR3aa: CASRGQPLYGYTF

v_gene: TRBV29-1
d_gene: TRBD2
j_gene: TRBJ2-7
abundance: NA
CDR3nt: TGCAGCGTTTCTCCGGGACTAGCTTCATACGAGCAGTACTTC
CDR3aa: CSVSPGLASYEQYF

v_gene: TRBV7-8
d_gene: TRBD1
j_gene: TRBJ1-1
abundance: NA
CDR3nt: TGTGCCAGCAGCTTAGAACAGGGGGCGGACACTGAAGCTTTCTTT
CDR3aa: CASSLEQGADTEAFF

v_gene: TRBV28
d_gene: NA
j_gene: TRBJ1-5
abundance: NA
CDR3nt: TGTGCCAGCAGTTTATTGTCCCATAGCAATCAGCCCCAGCATTTT
CDR3aa: CASSLLSHSNQPQHF

v_gene: TRBV2
d_gene: NA
j_gene: TRBJ2-5
abundance: NA
CDR3nt: TGTGCCAGCAGTGAAACGGCAGGACAAGAGACCCAGTACTTC
CDR3aa: CASSETAGQETQYF

v_gene: TRBV30
d_gene: NA
j_gene: TRBJ1-5
abundance: NA
CDR3nt: TGTGCCTGGAGTGTAAGGGCGGGGGCCCTGGGGCAGCCCCAGCATTTT
CDR3aa: CAWSVRAGALGQPQHF

v_gene: TRBV18
d_gene: TRBD1
j_gene: TRBJ2-6
abundance: once
CDR3nt: TGTGCCAGCTCAGAGCGTTCCGGGACAGGGGCATCCGGGGCCAACGTCCTGACTTTC
CDR3aa: CASSERSGTGASGANVLTF

v_gene: TRBV5-6
d_gene: NA
j_gene: TRBJ2-7
abundance: NA
CDR3nt: TGTGCCAGCAGCTTGGCAGACAGGCGCCGGGGCGAGCAGCACTTC
CDR3aa: CASSLADRRRGEQHF

v_gene: TRBV27
d_gene: TRBD2
j_gene: TRBJ2-5
abundance: NA
CDR3nt: TGTGCCAGCAAGAGTCTAGCGGTCCAAGAGACCCAGTACTTC
CDR3aa: CASKSLAVQETQYF

v_gene: TRBV4-2
d_gene: NA
j_gene: TRBJ2-7
abundance: NA
CDR3nt: TGTGCCAGCAGCCAAGATCCGGGTTCCAACTACGAGCAGTACTTC
CDR3aa: CASSQDPGSNYEQYF

v_gene: TRBV7-9
d_gene: NA
j_gene: TRBJ1-1
abundance: few
CDR3nt: TGTGCCAGCAGCTTATCCAGGGAAGCTTTCTTT
CDR3aa: CASSLSREAFF

v_gene: TRBV5-4
d_gene: TRBD2
j_gene: TRBJ2-5
abundance: NA
CDR3nt: TGTGCCAGCAGCCGCGGTGGTAGCGGGGGCCAAGAGACCCAGTACTTC
CDR3aa: CASSRGGSGGQETQYF

v_gene: TRBV29-1
d_gene: NA
j_gene: TRBJ2-7
abundance: once
CDR3nt: TGCAGCGTTGGTCAGGTCAAAGACGAGCAGTACTTC
CDR3aa: CSVGQVKDEQYF

v_gene: TRBV27
d_gene: NA
j_gene: TRBJ2-5
abundance: NA
CDR3nt: TGTGCCAGCAGTTTGCGCCCGAAAGAGACCCAGTACTTC
CDR3aa: CASSLRPKETQYF

v_gene: TRBV27
d_gene: TRBD2
j_gene: TRBJ2-1
abundance: NA
CDR3nt: TGTGCCAGCAGGCGGGGACTAGCGGGTTACAATGAGCAGTTCTTC
CDR3aa: CASRRGLAGYNEQFF

v_gene: TRBV11-2
d_gene: TRBD1
j_gene: TRBJ2-5
abundance: NA
CDR3nt: TGTGCCAGCAGCTTTTCCCGGGGACAGGGATGGGGGGAGACCCAGTACTTC
CDR3aa: CASSFSRGQGWGETQYF

v_gene: TRBV9
d_gene: TRBD2
j_gene: TRBJ2-1
abundance: NA
CDR3nt: TGTGCCAGCAGCGTAGAAATAGCGGGCTCCTACAATGAGCAGTTCTTC
CDR3aa: CASSVEIAGSYNEQFF

v_gene: TRBV27
d_gene: NA
j_gene: TRBJ2-3
abundance: NA
CDR3nt: TGTGCCAGCAGTCCGGGACTTCGTCGAGATACGCAGTATTTT
CDR3aa: CASSPGLRRDTQYF

v_gene: TRBV30
d_gene: NA
j_gene: TRBJ1-4
abundance: NA
CDR3nt: TGTGCCTGGAGTGAGACTTCGGGGTCGGAACTGTTTTTT
CDR3aa: CAWSETSGSELFF

v_gene: TRBV9
d_gene: NA
j_gene: TRBJ2-1
abundance: NA
CDR3nt: TGTGCCAGCAGCGTTAGGGCGGGATCCAATGAGCAGTTCTTC
CDR3aa: CASSVRAGSNEQFF

v_gene: TRBV10-3
d_gene: NA
j_gene: TRBJ2-1
abundance: once
CDR3nt: TGTGCCATCAGCCAGGACACTTACAATGAGCAGTTCTTC
CDR3aa: CAISQDTYNEQFF

v_gene: TRBV11-1
d_gene: TRBD2
j_gene: TRBJ2-2
abundance: NA
CDR3nt: TGTGCCAGCAGCTTAGGACTAGCGGCCGGGGAGCTGTTTTTT
CDR3aa: CASSLGLAAGELFF

v_gene: TRBV2
d_gene: NA
j_gene: TRBJ2-4
abundance: NA
CDR3nt: TGTGCCAGCAGTGAGACGGGGGTAGCCAAAAACATTCAGTACTTC
CDR3aa: CASSETGVAKNIQYF

v_gene: TRBV29-1
d_gene: TRBD1
j_gene: TRBJ1-1
abundance: NA
CDR3nt: TGCAGCGTGGACAGGGGTAACGCTTTCTTT
CDR3aa: CSVDRGNAFF

v_gene: TRBV4-1
d_gene: NA
j_gene: TRBJ1-2
abundance: NA
CDR3nt: TGCGCCAGCAGCCAGTCTTTGGAGGGGTGGAATGGCTACACCTTC
CDR3aa: CASSQSLEGWNGYTF

v_gene: TRBV30
d_gene: TRBD2
j_gene: TRBJ2-2
abundance: once
CDR3nt: TGTGCCTCCACCTGGGGACTAGCGTTCGGCGGGGAGCTGTTTTTT
CDR3aa: CASTWGLAFGGELFF

v_gene: TRBV29-1
d_gene: TRBD2
j_gene: TRBJ2-3
abundance: few
CDR3nt: TGCAGCGGGCTCCTAGCGGGAGGATTCGCAGATACGCAGTATTTT
CDR3aa: CSGLLAGGFADTQYF

v_gene: TRBV9
d_gene: TRBD1
j_gene: TRBJ1-3
abundance: NA
CDR3nt: TGTGCCAGCAGCGTAGTCGGACAGGTCGGAAACACCATATATTTT
CDR3aa: CASSVVGQVGNTIYF

v_gene: TRBV5-1
d_gene: NA
j_gene: TRBJ1-1
abundance: NA
CDR3nt: TGCGCCAGCAGCTTGACAGGCTTGAACACTGAAGCTTTCTTT
CDR3aa: CASSLTGLNTEAFF

v_gene: TRBV7-9
d_gene: TRBD1
j_gene: TRBJ1-5
abundance: NA
CDR3nt: TGTGCCAGCAGCTTAGGGGACAGACGCAATCAGCCCCAGCATTTT
CDR3aa: CASSLGDRRNQPQHF

v_gene: TRBV9
d_gene: NA
j_gene: TRBJ1-2
abundance: NA
CDR3nt: TGTGCCAGCAGCGTAGCGTCAGCTAACTATGGCTACACCTTC
CDR3aa: CASSVASANYGYTF

v_gene: TRBV30
d_gene: NA
j_gene: TRBJ1-3
abundance: NA
CDR3nt: TGTGCCTGGAGTGTTGGTCTCAGCTCTGGAAACACCATATATTTT
CDR3aa: CAWSVGLSSGNTIYF

v_gene: TRBV27
d_gene: TRBD1
j_gene: TRBJ1-5
abundance: once
CDR3nt: TGTGCCAGCAGTCAGACAGGGGTTAGCGATCAGCCCCAGCATTTT
CDR3aa: CASSQTGVSDQPQHF

v_gene: TRBV11-2
d_gene: TRBD1
j_gene: TRBJ2-3
abundance: few
CDR3nt: TGTGCCAGCAGCCTTTGGACAGGGACAAGCACAGATACGCAGTATTTT
CDR3aa: CASSLWTGTSTDTQYF

v_gene: TRBV2
d_gene: NA
j_gene: TRBJ1-2
abundance: NA
CDR3nt: TGTGCCAGCAGCGCCCGGGACACCAATGGCTACACCTTC
CDR3aa: CASSARDTNGYTF

v_gene: TRBV6-5
d_gene: NA
j_gene: TRBJ1-3
abundance: NA
CDR3nt: TGTGCCAGCAGTAATCAGGGGGGAAACACCATATATTTT
CDR3aa: CASSNQGGNTIYF

v_gene: TRBV5-1
d_gene: NA
j_gene: TRBJ1-4
abundance: once
CDR3nt: TGCGCCAGCAGACCCCAGTTTGGCGGAAAACTGTTTTTT
CDR3aa: CASRPQFGGKLFF

v_gene: TRBV18
d_gene: TRBD1
j_gene: TRBJ2-2
abundance: NA
CDR3nt: TGTGCCAGCTCACAACAGGGGAGCAACACCGGGGAGCTGTTTTTT
CDR3aa: CASSQQGSNTGELFF

v_gene: TRBV5-1
d_gene: NA
j_gene: TRBJ2-6
abundance: few
CDR3nt: TGCGCCAGCAGCTTGGTTGTTCCTAGCTCTGGGGCCAACGTCCTGACTTTC
CDR3aa: CASSLVVPSSGANVLTF

v_gene: TRBV4-1
d_gene: NA
j_gene: TRBJ1-1
abundance: NA
CDR3nt: TGCGCCAGCAGCCAAGATCAGCGGGGTTTGGAAGCTTTCTTT
CDR3aa: CASSQDQRGLEAFF

v_gene: TRBV29-1
d_gene: TRBD1
j_gene: TRBJ1-2
abundance: NA
CDR3nt: TGCAGCGTTCCGGGAACAGGGGACTATGGCTACACCTTC
CDR3aa: CSVPGTGDYGYTF

v_gene: TRBV29-1
d_gene: NA
j_gene: TRBJ2-7
abundance: NA
CDR3nt: TGCAGCGTTGCCAGGGAACGGGACGAGCAGTACTTC
CDR3aa: CSVARERDEQYF

v_gene: TRBV6-1
d_gene: TRBD1
j_gene: TRBJ1-1
abundance: few
CDR3nt: TGTGCCAGCAGTGAGAGACAGGGCGGGAACACTGAAGCTTTCTTT
CDR3aa: CASSERQGGNTEAFF

v_gene: TRBV7-9
d_gene: NA
j_gene: TRBJ1-4
abundance: NA
CDR3nt: TGTGCCAGCAGCTTGAGTGCAACTAATGAAAAACTGTTTTTT
CDR3aa: CASSLSATNEKLFF

v_gene: TRBV19
d_gene: TRBD1
j_gene: TRBJ1-4
abundance: NA
CDR3nt: TGTGCCAGTAGTAACACAGGGGCGCAGAGTGAAAAACTGTTTTTT
CDR3aa: CASSNTGAQSEKLFF